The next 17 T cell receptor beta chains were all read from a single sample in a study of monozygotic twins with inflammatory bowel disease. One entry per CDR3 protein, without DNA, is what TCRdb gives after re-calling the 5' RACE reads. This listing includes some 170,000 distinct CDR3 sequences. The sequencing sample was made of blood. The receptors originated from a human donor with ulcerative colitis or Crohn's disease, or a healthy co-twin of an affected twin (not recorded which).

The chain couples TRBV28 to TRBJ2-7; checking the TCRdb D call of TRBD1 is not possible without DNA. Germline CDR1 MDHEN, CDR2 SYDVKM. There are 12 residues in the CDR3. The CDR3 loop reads CASSLTGYEQYF.

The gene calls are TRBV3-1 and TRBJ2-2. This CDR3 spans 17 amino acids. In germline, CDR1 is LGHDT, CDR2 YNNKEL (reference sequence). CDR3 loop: CASSQDLPRSGTGELFF.

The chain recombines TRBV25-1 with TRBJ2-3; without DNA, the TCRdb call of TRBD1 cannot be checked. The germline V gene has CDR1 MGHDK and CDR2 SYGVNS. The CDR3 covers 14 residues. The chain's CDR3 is CASKGGGRIDTQYF.

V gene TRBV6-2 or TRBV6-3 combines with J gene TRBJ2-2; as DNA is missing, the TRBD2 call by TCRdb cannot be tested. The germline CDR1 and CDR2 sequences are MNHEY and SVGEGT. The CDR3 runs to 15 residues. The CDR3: CASSYRTSPTGELFF.

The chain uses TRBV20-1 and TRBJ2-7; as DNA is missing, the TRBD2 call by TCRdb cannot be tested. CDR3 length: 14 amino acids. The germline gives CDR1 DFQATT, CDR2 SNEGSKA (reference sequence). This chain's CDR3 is CSASRPSGEYEQYF.

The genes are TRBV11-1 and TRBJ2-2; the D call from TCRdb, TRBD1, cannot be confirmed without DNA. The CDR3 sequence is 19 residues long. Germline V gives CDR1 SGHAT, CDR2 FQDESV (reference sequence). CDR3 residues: CASTPPAGTGGFRSGELFF.

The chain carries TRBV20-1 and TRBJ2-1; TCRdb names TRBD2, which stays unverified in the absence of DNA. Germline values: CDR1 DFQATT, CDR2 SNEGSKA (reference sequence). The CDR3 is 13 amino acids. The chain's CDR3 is CSAETSEFNEQFF.

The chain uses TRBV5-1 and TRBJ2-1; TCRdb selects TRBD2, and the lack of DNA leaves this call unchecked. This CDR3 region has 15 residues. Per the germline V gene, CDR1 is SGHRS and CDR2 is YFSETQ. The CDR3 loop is CASSLDPSAYNEQFF.

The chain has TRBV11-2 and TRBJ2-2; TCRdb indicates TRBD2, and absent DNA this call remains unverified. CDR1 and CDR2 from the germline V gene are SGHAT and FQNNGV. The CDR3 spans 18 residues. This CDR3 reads CASSSPPLAGGNTGELFF.

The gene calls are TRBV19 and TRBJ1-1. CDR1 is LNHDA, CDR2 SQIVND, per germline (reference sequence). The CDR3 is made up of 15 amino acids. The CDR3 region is CASSTVENIQTEAFF.

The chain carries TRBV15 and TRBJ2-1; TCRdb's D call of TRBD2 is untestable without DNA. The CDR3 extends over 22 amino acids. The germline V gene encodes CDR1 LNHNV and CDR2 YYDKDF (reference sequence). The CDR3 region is CATSRDSHPTSGRVSSYNEQFF.

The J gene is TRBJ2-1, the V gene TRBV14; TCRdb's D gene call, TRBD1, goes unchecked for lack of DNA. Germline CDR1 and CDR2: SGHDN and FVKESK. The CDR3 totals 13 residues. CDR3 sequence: CASSQEMGHEQFF.

The chain's CDR3 is CATSDLSFNQPQHF. This rearrangement joins TRBV24-1 to TRBJ1-5. CDR1 and CDR2 (germline): KGHDR, SFDVKD. This CDR3 has 14 amino acids.

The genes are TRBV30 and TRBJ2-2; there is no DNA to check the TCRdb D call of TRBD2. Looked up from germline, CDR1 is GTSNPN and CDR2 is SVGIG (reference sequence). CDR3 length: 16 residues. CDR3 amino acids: CAWSPGWASNTGELFF.

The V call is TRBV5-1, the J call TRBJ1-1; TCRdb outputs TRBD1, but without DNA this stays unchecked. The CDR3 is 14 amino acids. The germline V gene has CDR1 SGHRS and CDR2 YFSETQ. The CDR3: CASSNRQANTEAFF.

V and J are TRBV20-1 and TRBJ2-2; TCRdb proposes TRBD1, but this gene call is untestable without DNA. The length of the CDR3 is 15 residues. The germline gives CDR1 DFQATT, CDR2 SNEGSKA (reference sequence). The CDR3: CSARSRGGNTGELFF.

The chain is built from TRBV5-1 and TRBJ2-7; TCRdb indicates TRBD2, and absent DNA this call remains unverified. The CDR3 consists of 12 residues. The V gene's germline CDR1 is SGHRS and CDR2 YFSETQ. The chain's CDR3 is CASSFSGYEQYF.